This T cell receptor (beta chain) was found in a study of cytomegalovirus exposure and HLA in healthy donors. Broader study findings: The authors enumerated around 150 TCR beta chains as linked to cytomegalovirus.

Vbeta (60) and Jbeta (13) primers were used in the PCR. Assay used: immunoSEQ multiplex PCR; TCRdb lists only in-frame clones, some missing. This table holds 130,000 to 150,000 clones, about 74% found once. As for this clone: The antigen is undetermined.

V was trimmed by 5 bases and J by 4 bases, leaving 11 bases between them. The CDR3 extends over 14 amino acids. CDR1 is LNHNV, CDR2 YYDKDF, per germline (reference sequence). This receptor was identified in a woman aged 45-65 years in good health and CMV-seronegative. The sequenced material came from PBMCs. The V and J genes are TRBV15 and TRBJ1-4, with D tentatively TRBD1 (5 bases). The CDR3 loop reads CATSVDSNNEKLFF. CDR3 nucleotides: TGTGCCACCAGCGTAGACAGTAATAATGAAAAACTGTTTTTT.